This TCR beta chain was documented in a study of CD8 T cells in Susac syndrome. The germline V gene encodes CDR1 SGDLS and CDR2 YYNGEE. This CDR3 has 15 amino acids. The J segment lost 4 bases and the V segment lost 4 bases, leaving 10 bases of the junction unmatched. An input of roughly 0.5 to 1 ug of RNA was subjected to reverse transcription using random hexamers. TCRdb re-analysed the immunoSEQ multiplex PCR reads in MiXCR, keeping a single row per CDR3 protein. The repertoire holds about 300,000 distinct CDR3 sequences, with about 91% as singletons. Sequencing was done on a sample of CD8+ T cells from PBMCs. The rearrangement uses TRBV9 and TRBJ2-7; TRBD1 matches at 8 bases. This sequence originates from a human donor with multiple sclerosis. This chain's CDR3 is CASSPSGQGVYEQYF. DNA of the CDR3: TGTGCCAGCAGCCCCTCTGGACAGGGAGTGTACGAGCAGTACTTC.